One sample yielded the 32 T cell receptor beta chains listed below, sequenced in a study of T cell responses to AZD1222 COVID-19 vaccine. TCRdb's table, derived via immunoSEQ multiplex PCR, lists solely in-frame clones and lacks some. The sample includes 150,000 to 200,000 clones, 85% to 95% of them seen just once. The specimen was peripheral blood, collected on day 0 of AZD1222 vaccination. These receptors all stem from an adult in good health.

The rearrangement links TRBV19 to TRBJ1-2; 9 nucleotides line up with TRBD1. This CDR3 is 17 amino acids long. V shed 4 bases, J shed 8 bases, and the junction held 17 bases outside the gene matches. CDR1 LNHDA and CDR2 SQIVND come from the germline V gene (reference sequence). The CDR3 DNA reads TGTGCCAGTAGTAAACGCGGATCCGGGACAGGGTTTACCGGCTACACCTTC. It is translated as CASSKRGSGTGFTGYTF. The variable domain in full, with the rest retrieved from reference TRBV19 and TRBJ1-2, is DGGITQSPKYLFRKEGQNVTLSCEQNLNHDAMYWYRQDPGQGLRLIYYSQIVNDFQKGDIAEGYSVSREKKESFPLTVTSAQKNPTAFYLCASSKRGSGTGFTGYTFGSGTRLTVV.

CDR3 nucleotides: TGTGCCAGCAGTTACTCGATTTACTACCAAGAGACCCAGTACTTC. Translating it yields CASSYSIYYQETQYF. The gene calls are TRBV6-5 and TRBJ2-5; the D is unclear. Germline V gene data show CDR1 as MNHEY and CDR2 as SVGAGI. The CDR3 consists of 15 residues. V was shortened by 0 bases and J by 0 bases, with 8 bases between the two germline ends.

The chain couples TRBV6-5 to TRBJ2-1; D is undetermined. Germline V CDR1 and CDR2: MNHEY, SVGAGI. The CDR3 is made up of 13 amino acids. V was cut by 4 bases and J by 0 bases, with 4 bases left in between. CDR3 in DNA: TGTGCCAGCAGTTTCAGCTCCTACAATGAGCAGTTCTTC. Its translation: CASSFSSYNEQFF.

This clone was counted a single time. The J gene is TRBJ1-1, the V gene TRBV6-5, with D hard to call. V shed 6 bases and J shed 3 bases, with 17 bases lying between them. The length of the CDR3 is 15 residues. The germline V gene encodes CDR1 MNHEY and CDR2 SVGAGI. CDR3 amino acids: CASRPRKGVDTEAFF. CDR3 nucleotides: TGTGCCAGCAGGCCCCGAAAGGGTGTGGACACTGAAGCTTTCTTT.

The CDR3 loop reads CATSRDSASSYEQYF. The CDR3 coding sequence is TGTGCCACCAGCAGAGATTCGGCTAGTTCCTACGAGCAGTACTTC. This rearrangement joins TRBV15 to TRBJ2-7, with D unresolved. The CDR3 loop spans 15 amino acids. Germline CDR1 reads LNHNV; CDR2 reads YYDKDF (reference sequence). Trimming shortened V by 0 bases and J by 1 base, and 10 bases separated the two germline ends.

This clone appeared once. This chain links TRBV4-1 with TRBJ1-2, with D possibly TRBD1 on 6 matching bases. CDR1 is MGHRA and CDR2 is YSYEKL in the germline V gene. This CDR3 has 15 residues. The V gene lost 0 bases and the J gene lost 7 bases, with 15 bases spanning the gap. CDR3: CASSQDSGGASGYTF. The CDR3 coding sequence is TGCGCCAGCAGCCAAGATTCGGGGGGCGCCTCTGGCTACACCTTC.

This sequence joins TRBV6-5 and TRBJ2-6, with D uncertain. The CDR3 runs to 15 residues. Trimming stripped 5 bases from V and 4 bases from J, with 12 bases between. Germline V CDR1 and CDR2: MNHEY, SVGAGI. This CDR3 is CASSRAVTGANVLTF. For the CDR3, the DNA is TGTGCCAGCAGTCGGGCGGTGACGGGGGCCAACGTCCTGACTTTC.

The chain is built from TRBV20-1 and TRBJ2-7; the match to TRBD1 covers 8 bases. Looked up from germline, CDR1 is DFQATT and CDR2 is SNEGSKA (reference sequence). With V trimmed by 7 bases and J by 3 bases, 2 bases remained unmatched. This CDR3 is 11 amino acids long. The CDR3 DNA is TGCAGTGGACAGGGGAACTACGAGCAGTACTTC. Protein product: CSGQGNYEQYF.

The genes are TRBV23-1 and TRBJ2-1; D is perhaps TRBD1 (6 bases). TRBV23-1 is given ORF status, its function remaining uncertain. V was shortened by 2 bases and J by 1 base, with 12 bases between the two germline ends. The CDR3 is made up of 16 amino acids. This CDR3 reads CASSQKQGRSYNEQFF. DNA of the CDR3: TGCGCCAGCAGTCAAAAGCAGGGGCGATCCTACAATGAGCAGTTCTTC.

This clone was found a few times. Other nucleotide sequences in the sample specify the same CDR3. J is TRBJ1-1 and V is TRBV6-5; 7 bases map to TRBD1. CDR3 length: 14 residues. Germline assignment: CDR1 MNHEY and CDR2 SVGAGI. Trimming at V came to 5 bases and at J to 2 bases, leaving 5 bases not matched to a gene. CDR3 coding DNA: TGTGCCAGCAGTCGCGACAGGGATAACACTGAAGCTTTCTTT. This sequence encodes CASSRDRDNTEAFF.

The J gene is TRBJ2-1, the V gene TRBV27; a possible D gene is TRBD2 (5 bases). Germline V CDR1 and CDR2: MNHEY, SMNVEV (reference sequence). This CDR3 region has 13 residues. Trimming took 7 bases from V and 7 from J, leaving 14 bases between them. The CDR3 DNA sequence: TGTGCCAGCAACCAACTAGGGAGTAATGAGCAGTTCTTC. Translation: CASNQLGSNEQFF.

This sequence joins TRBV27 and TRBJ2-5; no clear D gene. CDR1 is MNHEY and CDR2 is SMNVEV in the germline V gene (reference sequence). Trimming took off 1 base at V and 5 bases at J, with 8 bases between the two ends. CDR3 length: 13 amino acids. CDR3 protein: CASSLLGFETQYF. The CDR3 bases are TGTGCCAGCAGTTTATTGGGTTTTGAGACCCAGTACTTC.

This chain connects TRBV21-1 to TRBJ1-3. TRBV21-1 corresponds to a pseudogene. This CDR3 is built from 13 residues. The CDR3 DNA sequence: TGTGCCAGAAAATCGGGCAGGACAAACACCATATATTTT. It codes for CARKSGRTNTIYF.

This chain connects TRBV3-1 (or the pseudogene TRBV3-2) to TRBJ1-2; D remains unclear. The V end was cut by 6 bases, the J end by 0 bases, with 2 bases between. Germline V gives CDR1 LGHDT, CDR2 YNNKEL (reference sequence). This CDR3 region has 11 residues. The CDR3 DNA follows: TGTGCCAGCAGTTCTAACTATGGCTACACCTTC. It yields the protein CASSSNYGYTF.

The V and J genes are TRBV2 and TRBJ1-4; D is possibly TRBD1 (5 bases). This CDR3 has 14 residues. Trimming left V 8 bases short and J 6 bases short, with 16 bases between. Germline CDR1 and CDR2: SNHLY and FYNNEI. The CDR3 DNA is TGTGCCAGCGTCCTTACGGGGGTCCATGAAAAACTGTTTTTT. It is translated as CASVLTGVHEKLFF.

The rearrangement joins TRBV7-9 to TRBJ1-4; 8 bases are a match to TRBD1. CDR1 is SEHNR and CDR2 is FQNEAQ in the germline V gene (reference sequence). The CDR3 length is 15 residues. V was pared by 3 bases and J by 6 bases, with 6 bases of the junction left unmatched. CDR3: CASSFLQGADEKLFF. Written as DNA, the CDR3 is TGTGCCAGCAGCTTCCTTCAGGGGGCAGATGAAAAACTGTTTTTT.

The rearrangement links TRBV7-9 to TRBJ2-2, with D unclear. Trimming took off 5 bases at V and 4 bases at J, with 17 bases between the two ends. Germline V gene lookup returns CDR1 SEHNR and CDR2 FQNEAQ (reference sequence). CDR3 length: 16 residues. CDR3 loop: CASSQLGPVGTGELFF. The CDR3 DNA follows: TGTGCCAGCAGCCAGTTGGGCCCGGTCGGCACCGGGGAGCTGTTTTTT.

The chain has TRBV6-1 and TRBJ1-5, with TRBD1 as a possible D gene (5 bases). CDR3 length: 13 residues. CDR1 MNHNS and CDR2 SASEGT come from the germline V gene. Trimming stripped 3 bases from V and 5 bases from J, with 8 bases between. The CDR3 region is CASSDRDDQPQHF. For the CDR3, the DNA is TGTGCCAGCAGTGACAGGGACGATCAGCCCCAGCATTTT.

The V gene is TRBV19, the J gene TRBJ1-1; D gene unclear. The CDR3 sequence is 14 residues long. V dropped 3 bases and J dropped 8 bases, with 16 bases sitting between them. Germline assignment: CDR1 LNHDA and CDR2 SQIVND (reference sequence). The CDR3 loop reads CASSIASWRAEAFF. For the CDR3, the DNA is TGTGCCAGTAGTATCGCCTCGTGGAGAGCCGAAGCTTTCTTT.

The CDR3 DNA reads TGCGCCAGCAGCGAAGACGGGGGGTACACTGAAGCTTTCTTT. It specifies CASSEDGGYTEAFF. The V and J genes are TRBV5-1 and TRBJ1-1; D might be TRBD1 (5 bases). The V end was cut by 4 bases, the J end by 3 bases, with 13 bases between. The CDR3 sequence is 14 residues long. CDR1 is SGHRS and CDR2 is YFSETQ in the germline V gene.

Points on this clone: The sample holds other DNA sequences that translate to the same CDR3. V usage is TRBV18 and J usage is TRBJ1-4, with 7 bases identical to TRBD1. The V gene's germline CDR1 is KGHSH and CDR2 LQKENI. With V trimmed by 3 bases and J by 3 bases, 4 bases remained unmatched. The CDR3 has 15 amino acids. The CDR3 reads CASSPDRAANEKLFF. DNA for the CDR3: TGTGCCAGCTCACCCGACAGGGCGGCTAATGAAAAACTGTTTTTT.

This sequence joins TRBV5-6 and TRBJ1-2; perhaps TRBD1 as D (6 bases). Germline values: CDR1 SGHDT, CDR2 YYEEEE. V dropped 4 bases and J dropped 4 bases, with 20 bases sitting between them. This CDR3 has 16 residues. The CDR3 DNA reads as TGTGCCAGCAGCCTACTCCGGGACAACATAGTCTATGGCTACACCTTC. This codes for CASSLLRDNIVYGYTF.

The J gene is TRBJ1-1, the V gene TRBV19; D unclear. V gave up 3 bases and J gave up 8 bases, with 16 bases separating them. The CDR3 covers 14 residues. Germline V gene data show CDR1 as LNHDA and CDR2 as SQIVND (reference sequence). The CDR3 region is CASSIRRPPLEAFF. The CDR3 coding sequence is TGTGCCAGTAGTATCAGGAGGCCCCCCTTGGAAGCTTTCTTT.

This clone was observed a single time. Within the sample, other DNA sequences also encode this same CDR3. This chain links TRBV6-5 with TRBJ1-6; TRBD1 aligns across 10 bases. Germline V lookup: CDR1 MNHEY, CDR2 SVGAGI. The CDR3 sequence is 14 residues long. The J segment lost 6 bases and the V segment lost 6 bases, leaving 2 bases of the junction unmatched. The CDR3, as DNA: TGTGCCAGCAGCCGGGACAGGGGTAATTCACCCCTCCACTTT. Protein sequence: CASSRDRGNSPLHF.

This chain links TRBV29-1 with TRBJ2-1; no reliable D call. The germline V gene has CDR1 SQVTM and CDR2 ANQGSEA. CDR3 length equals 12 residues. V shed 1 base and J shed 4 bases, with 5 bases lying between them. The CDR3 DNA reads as TGCAGCGTTGAAGTCAGGTACAATGAGCAGTTCTTC. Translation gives CSVEVRYNEQFF.

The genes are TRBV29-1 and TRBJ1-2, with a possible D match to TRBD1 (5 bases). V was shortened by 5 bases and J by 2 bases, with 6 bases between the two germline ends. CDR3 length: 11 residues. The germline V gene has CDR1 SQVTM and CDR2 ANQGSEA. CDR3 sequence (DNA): TGCAGCGTTTGGGACAACTATGGCTACACCTTC. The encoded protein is CSVWDNYGYTF.

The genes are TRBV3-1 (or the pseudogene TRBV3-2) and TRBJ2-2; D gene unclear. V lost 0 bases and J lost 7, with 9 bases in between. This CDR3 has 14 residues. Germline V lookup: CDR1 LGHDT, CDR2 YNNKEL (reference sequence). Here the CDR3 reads CASSQEAMGGELFF. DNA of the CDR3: TGTGCCAGCAGCCAAGAGGCGATGGGCGGGGAGCTGTTTTTT.

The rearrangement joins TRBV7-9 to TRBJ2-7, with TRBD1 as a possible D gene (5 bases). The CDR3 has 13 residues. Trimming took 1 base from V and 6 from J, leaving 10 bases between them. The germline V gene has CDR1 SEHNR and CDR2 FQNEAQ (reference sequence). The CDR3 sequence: CASSLVREGEQYF. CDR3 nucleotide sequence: TGTGCCAGCAGCTTAGTCAGGGAAGGCGAGCAGTACTTC.

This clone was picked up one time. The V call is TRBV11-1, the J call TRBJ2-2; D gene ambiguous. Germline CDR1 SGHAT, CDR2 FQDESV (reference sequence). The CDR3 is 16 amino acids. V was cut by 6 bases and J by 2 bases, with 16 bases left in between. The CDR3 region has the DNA TGTGCCAGCAGTTCACAGCTAAATCTAAACACCGGGGAGCTGTTTTTT. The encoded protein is CASSSQLNLNTGELFF.

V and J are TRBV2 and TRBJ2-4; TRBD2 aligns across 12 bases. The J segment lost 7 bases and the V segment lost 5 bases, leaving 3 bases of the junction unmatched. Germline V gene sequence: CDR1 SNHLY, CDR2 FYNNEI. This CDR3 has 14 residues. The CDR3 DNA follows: TGTGCCAGCAGTTCCCTAGCGGGGGGGAACATTCAGTACTTC. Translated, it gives CASSSLAGGNIQYF.

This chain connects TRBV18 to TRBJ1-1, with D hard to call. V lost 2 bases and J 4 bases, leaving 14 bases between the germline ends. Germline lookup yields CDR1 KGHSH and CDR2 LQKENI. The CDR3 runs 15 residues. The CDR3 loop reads CASSPSSAPGTEAFF. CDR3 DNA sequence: TGTGCCAGCTCACCATCCTCAGCGCCGGGCACTGAAGCTTTCTTT.

This CDR3 is CASSLARVDEQYF. DNA for the CDR3: TGTGCCAGCAGTCTCGCCCGGGTCGACGAGCAGTACTTC. This chain joins TRBV12-3 or TRBV12-4 and TRBJ2-7; no reliable D call. The CDR3 sequence is 13 residues long. The V and J ends lost 5 bases and 5 bases respectively, with 13 bases between them.